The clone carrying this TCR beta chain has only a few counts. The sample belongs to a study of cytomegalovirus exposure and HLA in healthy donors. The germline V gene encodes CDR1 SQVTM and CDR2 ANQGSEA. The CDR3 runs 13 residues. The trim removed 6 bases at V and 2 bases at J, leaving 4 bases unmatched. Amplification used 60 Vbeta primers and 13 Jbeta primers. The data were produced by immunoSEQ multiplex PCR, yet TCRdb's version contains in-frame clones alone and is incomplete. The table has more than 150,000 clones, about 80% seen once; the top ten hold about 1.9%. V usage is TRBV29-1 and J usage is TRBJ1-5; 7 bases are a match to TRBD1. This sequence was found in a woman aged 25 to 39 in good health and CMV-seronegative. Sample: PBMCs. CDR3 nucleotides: TGCAGCGTCGGGACAGAAGGCAATCAGCCCCAGCATTTT. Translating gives CSVGTEGNQPQHF.